This section outlines one T cell receptor (beta chain) sequence together with its context. Its antigen is unidentified. The time point: persistent/refractory GD, antithyroid drugs over 5 years with positive TRAb. PBMC-extracted RNA yielded the TCR library. This sample is part of a study of regulatory T cells in long-lasting Graves disease. Study findings and constraints: Persistent cases favored TRBV28, TRBJ1-2 and TRBJ2-5. Public clonotype sharing was higher in persistent than newly diagnosed patients.

Combining iRepertoire HTBI primers with Arm-PCR of CDR3 regions, the authors built TCR beta libraries. TCRdb itself ran the multiplex PCR reads through MiXCR, one entry per CDR3 protein. The sample contains a few hundred thousand distinct CDR3 sequences, 23% of which appear only once. Trimming shortened V by 0 bases and J by 5 bases, and 10 bases separated the two germline ends. The germline CDR1 and CDR2 sequences are WNHNN and SYGVQD (reference sequence). The length of the CDR3 is 15 residues. The material was peripheral blood mononuclear cells (PBMCs), obtained when the disease was refractory, from a patient treated with antithyroid drugs. The source of this sequence is a woman aged 40 to 55 with Graves disease. V gene TRBV10-1 combines with J gene TRBJ2-2, with no clear D. CDR3 sequence: CASSESRDGTGELFF. The CDR3 region has the DNA TGCGCCAGCAGTGAGTCGAGAGACGGAACCGGGGAGCTGTTTTTT.